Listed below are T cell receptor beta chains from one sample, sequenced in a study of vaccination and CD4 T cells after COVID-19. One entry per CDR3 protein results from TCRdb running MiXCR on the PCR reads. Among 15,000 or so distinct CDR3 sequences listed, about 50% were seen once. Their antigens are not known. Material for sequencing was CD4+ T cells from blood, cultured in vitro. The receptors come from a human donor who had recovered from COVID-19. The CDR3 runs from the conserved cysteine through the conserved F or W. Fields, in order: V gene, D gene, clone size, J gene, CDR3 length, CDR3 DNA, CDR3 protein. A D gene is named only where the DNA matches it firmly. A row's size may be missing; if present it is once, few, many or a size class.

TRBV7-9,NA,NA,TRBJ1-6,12,TGTGCCAGCAGCTTCGTTGGGGAGGGGCTCCACTTT,CASSFVGEGLHF
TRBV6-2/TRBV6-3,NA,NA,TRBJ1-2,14,TGTGCCAGCAGTTATTCGGGCCAATACTATGGCTACACCTTC,CASSYSGQYYGYTF
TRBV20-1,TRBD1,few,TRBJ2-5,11,TGCAGCGGACAGGGGGAGCAGACCCAGTACTTC,CSGQGEQTQYF
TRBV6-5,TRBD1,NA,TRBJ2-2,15,TGTGCCAGCAGTTCCGGGACAGCGAACACCGGGGAGCTGTTTTTT,CASSSGTANTGELFF
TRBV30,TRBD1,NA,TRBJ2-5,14,TGTGCCTGGAGGGACTGGCAGGGGGCGGGGACCCAGTACTTC,CAWRDWQGAGTQYF
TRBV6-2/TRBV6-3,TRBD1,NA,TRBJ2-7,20,TGTGCCAGCAGTTTCCCTTTAAGGGGACAGGGCCTCACAGAGGTCTACGAGCAGTACTTC,CASSFPLRGQGLTEVYEQYF
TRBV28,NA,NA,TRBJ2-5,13,TGTGCCAGCAGTTTGGGTGTCCAAGAGACCCAGTACTTC,CASSLGVQETQYF
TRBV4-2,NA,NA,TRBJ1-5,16,TGTGCCAGCAGCCAAGATCAACCAGGGGTAGGTCAGCCCCAGCATTTT,CASSQDQPGVGQPQHF
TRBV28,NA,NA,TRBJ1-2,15,TGTGCCAGCAGCCCTGCACGCGGGGGGGGCGGCGGCTACACCTTC,CASSPARGGGGGYTF
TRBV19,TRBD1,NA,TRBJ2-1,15,TGTGCCAGTAGTATAGGGGGCACAGGGGGCACAGGGCAGTTCTTC,CASSIGGTGGTGQFF
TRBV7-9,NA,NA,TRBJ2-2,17,TGTGCCAGCAGCCGCCCTCGTGGACTCCTAAACACCGGGGAGCTGTTTTTT,CASSRPRGLLNTGELFF
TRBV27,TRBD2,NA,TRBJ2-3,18,TGTGTCGCAGCAGGGACTAGCGGGAGGGAGACAAGCACAGATACGCAGTATTTT,CVAAGTSGRETSTDTQYF
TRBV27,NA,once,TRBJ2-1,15,TGTGCCAGCAGGCGGAATAGCGGCCCCTACAATGAGCAGTTCTTC,CASRRNSGPYNEQFF
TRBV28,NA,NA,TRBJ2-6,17,TGTGCCAGCAGTTTCGACAAATGGGAAGCGGGGGCCAACGTCCTGACTTTC,CASSFDKWEAGANVLTF
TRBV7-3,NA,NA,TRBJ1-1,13,TGTGCCAGCAGCTTGCCCCCGAACACTGAAGCTTTCTTT,CASSLPPNTEAFF
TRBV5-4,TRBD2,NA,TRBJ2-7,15,TGTGCCAGCAGCCTGGGGGGGGACGTCTCCTACGAGCAGTACTTC,CASSLGGDVSYEQYF
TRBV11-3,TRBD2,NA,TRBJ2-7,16,TGTGCCAGCAGCCCTTCCGGGACTAGCGGCTCCTACGAGCAGTACTTC,CASSPSGTSGSYEQYF
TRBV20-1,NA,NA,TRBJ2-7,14,TGCAGTGCGCCGATAGTAGGGAATTCCTACGAGCAGTACTTC,CSAPIVGNSYEQYF
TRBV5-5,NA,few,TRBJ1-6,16,TGTGCCAGCAGCTTGGGAATAATACAGGGTAATTCACCCCTCCACTTT,CASSLGIIQGNSPLHF
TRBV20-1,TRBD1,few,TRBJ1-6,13,TGCAGCCCGCGTGAGACAGGGGCTTCACCCCTCCACTTT,CSPRETGASPLHF
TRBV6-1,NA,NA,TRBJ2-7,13,TGTGCCAGCATAGGGGGGGCGGTATACGAGCAGTACTTC,CASIGGAVYEQYF
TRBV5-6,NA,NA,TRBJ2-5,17,TGTGCCAGCAGCTTGGGCCGGACCCGGGGTCGCCAAGAGACCCAGTACTTC,CASSLGRTRGRQETQYF
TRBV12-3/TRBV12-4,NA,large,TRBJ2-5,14,TGTGCCAGCAGTACCTTACGGGGATCTAAGACCCAGTACTTC,CASSTLRGSKTQYF
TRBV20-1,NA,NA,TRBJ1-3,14,TGCAGTGCTAGAAAGACCTTCTCTGGAAACACCATATATTTT,CSARKTFSGNTIYF
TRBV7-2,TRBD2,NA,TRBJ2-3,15,TGTGCCAGCATCGATAGGGGAGGGAGCACAGATACGCAGTATTTT,CASIDRGGSTDTQYF
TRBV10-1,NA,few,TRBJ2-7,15,TGCGCCAGCAGTGAGTTGACTAACGGGGCCTACGAGCAGTACTTC,CASSELTNGAYEQYF
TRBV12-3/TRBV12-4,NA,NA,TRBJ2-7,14,TGTGCCAGCAGCCGGTCTAGAGTTGGGTACGAGCAGTACTTC,CASSRSRVGYEQYF
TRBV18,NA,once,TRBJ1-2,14,TGTGCCAGCTCCCGGGAGAGGGGAAGAGGAGGCTACACCTTC,CASSRERGRGGYTF
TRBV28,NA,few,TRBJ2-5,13,TGTGCCAGCAGTCCACAGGGAAGGGAGACCCAGTACTTC,CASSPQGRETQYF
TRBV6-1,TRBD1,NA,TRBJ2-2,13,TGTGCCAGCAAAGGGGGCGCGTCCGGGGAGCTGTTTTTT,CASKGGASGELFF
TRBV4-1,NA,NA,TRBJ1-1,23,NA,CASTNQTSMYLCASSPPDRAAFF
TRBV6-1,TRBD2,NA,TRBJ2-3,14,TGTGCCAGCAGTCTAGCGGGACGGGCAGATACGCAGTATTTT,CASSLAGRADTQYF
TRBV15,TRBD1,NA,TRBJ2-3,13,TGTGCCACCAGCAGACAGGGGGCAGATACGCAGTATTTT,CATSRQGADTQYF
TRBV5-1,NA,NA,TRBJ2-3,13,TGCGCCAGCGCGGGGACAGCCACAGATACGCAGTATTTT,CASAGTATDTQYF